The clone carrying this T cell receptor beta chain was seen at least ten times. Its matching antigen is unknown. Cells sorted as Tregs were CD4+, CD25+ and CD127-/low. Study-level points and caveats: Tumor-infiltrating Treg TCR alpha and beta sequences overlapped most with tumor naive CD4+ T cells, then blood naive. The larger cohort examined one V-J beta rearrangement, not whole repertoires.

This CDR3 is 12 amino acids long. The germline V and J ends were trimmed by 5 bases and 11 bases, with 15 bases remaining between them. Germline V gives CDR1 SEHNR, CDR2 FQNEAQ (reference sequence). After constant-region reverse-primer amplification, full-length variable regions underwent semi-nested PCR with Nested Universal Primer A. TCRdb independently ran MiXCR on the 5' RACE reads; one entry per CDR3 protein. The sample has 7,500 to 10,000 distinct CDR3 sequences, 25% to 30% seen once. The rearrangement links TRBV7-9 to TRBJ1-1; no definite D call. Material: Tregs sorted from blood. This TCR derives from a female donor with breast cancer. CDR3 DNA sequence: TGTGCCAGCAGCCCGTGGAGCGGGGAGGCTTTCTTT. It is translated as CASSPWSGEAFF. Full variable domain (rest looked up from reference TRBV7-9 and TRBJ1-1): DTGVSQNPRHKITKRGQNVTFRCDPISEHNRLYWYRQTLGQGPEFLTYFQNEAQLEKSRLLSDRFSAERPKGSFSTLEIQRTEQGDSAMYLCASSPWSGEAFFGQGTRLTVV.